One and the same sample provided the 15 T cell receptor beta chains below, sequenced in a study of cytomegalovirus exposure and HLA in healthy donors. Both 60 Vbeta primers and 13 Jbeta primers went into the PCR. The method was immunoSEQ multiplex PCR; TCRdb's version includes in-frame clones alone and lacks a portion of them. The table lists over 150,000 clones, about 71% of them singletons. Sequencing input: PBMCs. These receptors were taken from a woman in her twenties or thirties in good health and CMV-seronegative.

The rearrangement joins TRBV2 to TRBJ2-7; D is perhaps TRBD1 (6 bases). Per germline, CDR1 SNHLY and CDR2 FYNNEI. The CDR3 loop spans 13 amino acids. The V end lost 10 bases, the J end lost 1 base, and 14 bases lay between the germline ends. The CDR3, as DNA: TGTGCCACCTCGGGACATAATTCCTACGAGCAGTACTTC. Translation: CATSGHNSYEQYF.

The chain is built from TRBV5-1 and TRBJ2-7; TRBD2 might be the D (5 bases). CDR1 is SGHRS, CDR2 YFSETQ, per germline. The CDR3 sequence is 13 residues long. V was pared by 2 bases and J by 6 bases, with 12 bases between. The CDR3 here is CASSLAGVGEQYF. The CDR3 region has the DNA TGCGCCAGCAGCTTAGCCGGGGTAGGCGAGCAGTACTTC.

This clone was counted only a few times. The chain combines TRBV5-1 with TRBJ1-1, with 8 bases lining up with TRBD1. The J segment lost 5 bases and the V segment lost 4 bases, leaving 7 bases of the junction unmatched. CDR1 is SGHRS, CDR2 YFSETQ, per germline. The CDR3 spans 14 residues. The CDR3 DNA sequence: TGCGCCAGCAGCCAACAGGGGGGAGGGACTGAAGCTTTCTTT. Encoded protein: CASSQQGGGTEAFF. Filled out from reference TRBV5-1 and TRBJ1-1, the complete variable domain reads KAGVTQTPRYLIKTRGQQVTLSCSPISGHRSVSWYQQTPGQGLQFLFEYFSETQRNKGNFPGRFSGRQFSNSRSEMNVSTLELGDSALYLCASSQQGGGTEAFFGQGTRLTVV.

The chain recombines TRBV28 with TRBJ2-7, with TRBD2 identical over 12 bases. Looked up from germline, CDR1 is MDHEN and CDR2 is SYDVKM. This CDR3 contains 15 residues. V lost 6 bases, J lost 6 bases, and 9 bases stayed unmatched. The CDR3 region has the DNA TGTGCCAGCAGCGTACCGGGACTAGCGGGTCCCGAGCAGTACTTC. This translates into CASSVPGLAGPEQYF.

CDR3 protein: CATRQSREGNQPQHF. The CDR3 coding sequence is TGTGCCACCCGTCAGAGTCGGGAAGGGAATCAGCCCCAGCATTTT. The chain uses TRBV7-2 and TRBJ1-5, with unresolved D. CDR1 is SGHTA, CDR2 FQGNSA, per germline. The CDR3 is made up of 15 amino acids. V lost 10 bases and J lost 4, with 20 bases in between.

The CDR3 DNA sequence: TGTGCCAGCAGTTTAATAAGTGGGTCAGGGCGGTCCTACGAGCAGTACTTC. Amino acids: CASSLISGSGRSYEQYF. The gene calls are TRBV28 and TRBJ2-7; tentatively, D is TRBD1 (5 bases). The germline CDR1 and CDR2 sequences are MDHEN and SYDVKM. Trimming removed 2 bases from V and 1 base from J, with 18 bases in between. The length of the CDR3 is 17 residues.

The chain combines TRBV28 with TRBJ2-5; 13 nucleotides line up with TRBD2. The DNA end is a closer match to TRBJ2-7, so the J assignment may be wrong. The CDR3 length is 17 residues. Germline V lookup: CDR1 MDHEN, CDR2 SYDVKM. CDR3 in DNA: TGTGCCAGCAGCCCTGCCGGGACTAGCGGGGCTGGACCCGAGCAGTACTTC. Its protein product is CASSPAGTSGAGPEQYF.

The table lists this clone with a count of one. This chain uses TRBV7-3 with TRBJ1-2; 7 bases align to TRBD1. CDR1 is SGHTA and CDR2 is FQGTGA in the germline V gene. After removal of 6 bases from V and 5 bases from J, the junction contained 15 bases not matched to a gene. CDR3 length equals 16 residues. The CDR3 DNA is TGTGCCAGCAGTTTACGCCCGGGACAGAGCACTTATGGCTACACCTTC. Translation gives CASSLRPGQSTYGYTF.

The chain joins TRBV27 to TRBJ2-3; D is unclear. V was shortened by 0 bases and J by 1 base, with 8 bases between the two germline ends. Germline loops: CDR1 MNHEY, CDR2 SMNVEV (reference sequence). The CDR3 is 15 residues long. The CDR3 reads CASSLSRLGTDTQYF. The CDR3 DNA sequence: TGTGCCAGCAGTTTATCTAGATTAGGCACAGATACGCAGTATTTT.

The rearrangement links TRBV9 to TRBJ1-1; D unresolved. V dropped 4 bases and J dropped 1 base, with 11 bases sitting between them. This CDR3 is 14 amino acids long. CDR1 is SGDLS, CDR2 YYNGEE, per germline. Written as DNA, the CDR3 is TGTGCCAGCAGCCCCCGCGATTGGAACACTGAAGCTTTCTTT. Its translation: CASSPRDWNTEAFF. The full variable domain, its missing parts supplied by reference TRBV9 and TRBJ1-1, is DSGVTQTPKHLITATGQRVTLRCSPRSGDLSVYWYQQSLDQGLQFLIQYYNGEERAKGNILERFSAQQFPDLHSELNLSSLELGDSALYFCASSPRDWNTEAFFGQGTRLTVV.

The chain combines TRBV7-2 with TRBJ1-6; possibly TRBD1 for D (5 bases). Germline V gene sequence: CDR1 SGHTA, CDR2 FQGNSA. This CDR3 contains 18 residues. The V end was cut by 1 base, the J end by 10 bases, with 23 bases between. CDR3 bases: TGTGCCAGCAGCTTAGGCGTGGAAATGGGGGGTTTTTTATCACCCCTCCACTTT. Amino acid sequence: CASSLGVEMGGFLSPLHF.

The rearrangement joins TRBV7-2 to TRBJ2-1; 7 bases align to TRBD1. The CDR3 has 16 amino acids. V lost 4 bases and J lost 9; bases outside the gene matches: 15. Germline loops: CDR1 SGHTA, CDR2 FQGNSA. The CDR3 protein is CASSSNRGFNIGEQFF. In DNA, the CDR3 is TGTGCCAGCAGCTCGAACAGGGGATTTAACATTGGTGAGCAGTTCTTC.

This CDR3 reads CASSLFLGSRGETQYF. CDR3 coding DNA: TGCGCCAGCAGCTTGTTCCTTGGTAGTAGGGGGGAGACCCAGTACTTC. The chain joins TRBV5-1 to TRBJ2-5, with D maybe TRBD1 (6 bases). V shed 1 base and J shed 5 bases, with 18 bases lying between them. Germline CDR1 and CDR2: SGHRS and YFSETQ. The CDR3 loop spans 16 amino acids. The whole variable domain, remainder taken from reference TRBV5-1 and TRBJ2-5, is KAGVTQTPRYLIKTRGQQVTLSCSPISGHRSVSWYQQTPGQGLQFLFEYFSETQRNKGNFPGRFSGRQFSNSRSEMNVSTLELGDSALYLCASSLFLGSRGETQYFGPGTRLLVL.

The chain has TRBV6-5 and TRBJ1-1, with 10 bases aligning to TRBD1. The germline V gene encodes CDR1 MNHEY and CDR2 SVGAGI. The CDR3 length is 15 residues. V lost 6 bases to trimming and J lost 5 bases; unmatched junction nucleotides: 9. The CDR3 DNA is TGTGCCAGCAGCCCGGGACAGGGGACGGGGACTGAAGCTTTCTTT. This sequence encodes CASSPGQGTGTEAFF.

This clone came up a few times. J is TRBJ1-2 and V is TRBV2; the match to TRBD1 covers 7 bases. Germline CDR1 and CDR2: SNHLY and FYNNEI. The CDR3 is made up of 14 amino acids. V shed 3 bases and J 5 bases; nucleotides not matched to a gene: 6. This CDR3 is CASSDEGAWYGYTF. DNA of the CDR3: TGTGCCAGCAGTGATGAGGGGGCATGGTATGGCTACACCTTC.